One and the same sample provided the 22 T cell receptor beta chains below, sequenced in a study of OX40 agonist ivuxolimab in advanced cancers. Sequencing used immunoSEQ multiplex PCR; TCRdb keeps in-frame clones, though not all of them. The sample records about 46,000 clones, more than 75% being singletons. The sequenced sample was CD4+ or CD8+ T cells sorted from blood, obtained in a trial of the OX40 agonist ivuxolimab. The receptors here all came from an adult with an advanced solid tumor such as melanoma, head and neck, liver or kidney cancer.

This chain links TRBV14 with TRBJ1-1; D is perhaps TRBD1 (6 bases). The CDR3 consists of 14 residues. The germline V gene has CDR1 SGHDN and CDR2 FVKESK. Trimming took 3 bases from V and 1 from J, leaving 9 bases between them. CDR3 sequence: CASSHPTGNTEAFF. CDR3 in DNA: TGTGCCAGCAGCCACCCGACAGGGAACACTGAAGCTTTCTTT.

V is TRBV11-3 and J is TRBJ1-1; maybe TRBD1 (6 bases). This CDR3 region has 16 residues. From germline, CDR1 is SGHNT and CDR2 YENEEA. Between the trimmed V and J ends, which lost 1 base and 1 base, there was a span of 13 bases. The DNA for the CDR3 is TGTGCCAGCAGCTTAGCCTTACAGGGCCGGAACACTGAAGCTTTCTTT. It codes for CASSLALQGRNTEAFF.

Here the CDR3 DNA reads TGTGCCAGCAGCTTAGAACTAGCGCGCTTCAATGAGCAGTTCTTC. Translation gives CASSLELARFNEQFF. The chain recombines TRBV7-6 with TRBJ2-1; TRBD2 matches 7 bases. Germline V gene data show CDR1 as SGHVS and CDR2 as FNYEAQ. J gave up 6 bases and V 1 base, and 6 bases lay outside the gene matches. The CDR3 consists of 15 residues.

This clone was seen a handful of times. In the same sample, other DNA sequences code for this CDR3. For the CDR3, the DNA is TGTGCCAGCAGTAAAAGGGGAGGTAGCACAGATACGCAGTATTTT. Its protein product is CASSKRGGSTDTQYF. The chain employs TRBV27 and TRBJ2-3, with a tentative D call TRBD2 (6 bases). V gave up 5 bases and J gave up 0 bases, with 12 bases separating them. CDR1 and CDR2 from the germline V gene are MNHEY and SMNVEV (reference sequence). The CDR3 runs to 15 residues.

The V and J genes are TRBV5-1 and TRBJ1-2; D call uncertain. Trimming removed 0 bases from V and 6 bases from J, with 9 bases in between. CDR1 SGHRS and CDR2 YFSETQ come from the germline V gene. This CDR3 region has 13 residues. In DNA, the CDR3 is TGCGCCAGCAGCTTGGGACTAGTGAATGGCTACACCTTC. Protein product: CASSLGLVNGYTF.

The chain has TRBV2 and TRBJ1-6; D gene ambiguous. Germline lookup yields CDR1 SNHLY and CDR2 FYNNEI. V was shortened by 0 bases and J by 9 bases, with 12 bases between the two germline ends. The CDR3 is 15 residues long. This CDR3 reads CASSEARYGSSPLHF. Written as DNA, the CDR3 is TGTGCCAGCAGTGAAGCGCGATACGGCAGTTCACCCCTCCACTTT.

J is TRBJ2-2 and V is TRBV5-8; 8 bases map to TRBD2. The CDR3 is made up of 15 amino acids. After removal of 2 bases from V and 5 bases from J, the junction contained 5 bases not matched to a gene. The germline CDR1 and CDR2 sequences are SGHTS and YDEGEE. Here the CDR3 DNA reads TGTGCCAGCAGCTTTGCGGGGGGATATACCGGGGAGCTGTTTTTT. Encoded protein: CASSFAGGYTGELFF.

The chain combines TRBV30 with TRBJ2-1; 8 bases match TRBD2. CDR1 and CDR2 (germline): GTSNPN, SVGIG (reference sequence). The CDR3 is made up of 13 amino acids. V gave up 5 bases and J gave up 0 bases; unmatched junction bases: 0. Written as DNA, the CDR3 is TGTGCCTGGGCGGGGGGCTCCTACAATGAGCAGTTCTTC. Translation: CAWAGGSYNEQFF.

Worth noting for this clone: Additional DNA sequences in this sample encode the identical CDR3. This chain connects TRBV19 to TRBJ1-3, with 7 bases that match TRBD1. This CDR3 has 15 residues. The V gene's germline CDR1 is LNHDA and CDR2 SQIVND (reference sequence). Germline trimming cut 5 bases from V and 0 bases from J; bases unmatched to any gene: 4. As DNA, the CDR3 is TGTGCCAGTAGTTGGCAGGGGGACTCTGGAAACACCATATATTTT. This sequence encodes CASSWQGDSGNTIYF.

The chain uses TRBV7-3 and TRBJ2-2; D uncertain. Germline loops: CDR1 SGHTA, CDR2 FQGTGA. V was pared by 2 bases and J by 2 bases, with 9 bases between. The CDR3 is 15 residues long. The CDR3 DNA is TGTGCCAGCAGCTTAGACGTAGGAAACACCGGGGAGCTGTTTTTT. Protein product: CASSLDVGNTGELFF.

In this sample, this clone turned up a few times. This chain connects TRBV5-4 to TRBJ2-5; D could derive from TRBD1 or TRBD2 (7 bases each). V was trimmed by 5 bases and J by 3 bases, leaving 11 bases between them. Per the germline V gene, CDR1 is SGHNT and CDR2 is YYREEE (reference sequence). The CDR3 covers 13 residues. CDR3 in amino acids: CASRGGTEETQYF. The CDR3 bases are TGTGCCAGCAGGGGAGGGACAGAAGAGACCCAGTACTTC.

This clone was observed a handful of times. The chain is built from TRBV9 and TRBJ2-5, with TRBD1 identical over 9 bases. The trim removed 4 bases at V and 9 bases at J, leaving 10 bases unmatched. This CDR3 comprises 14 residues. Germline V gene sequence: CDR1 SGDLS, CDR2 YYNGEE. The CDR3 DNA sequence: TGTGCCAGCAGCCCTAGGACAGGGGATGGGGCCCAGTACTTC. Encoded protein: CASSPRTGDGAQYF. The whole variable domain, filled in from reference TRBV9 and TRBJ2-5, reads DSGVTQTPKHLITATGQRVTLRCSPRSGDLSVYWYQQSLDQGLQFLIQYYNGEERAKGNILERFSAQQFPDLHSELNLSSLELGDSALYFCASSPRTGDGAQYFGPGTRLLVL.

The sample holds a few counts of this clone. The rearrangement links TRBV4-1 to TRBJ1-4, with D possibly TRBD1 on 5 matching bases. The CDR3 sequence is 16 residues long. Per germline, CDR1 MGHRA and CDR2 YSYEKL. V was pared by 4 bases and J by 0 bases, with 12 bases between. The CDR3 protein is CASSRGWTATNEKLFF. DNA for the CDR3: TGCGCCAGCAGCCGGGGCTGGACTGCAACTAATGAAAAACTGTTTTTT.

This sequence joins TRBV6-6 and TRBJ2-2; possible D gene TRBD2, 5 bases. This CDR3 comprises 13 residues. Germline loops: CDR1 MNHNY, CDR2 SVGAGI (reference sequence). The V end was cut by 7 bases, the J end by 4 bases, with 10 bases between. CDR3 in amino acids: CASKPRGTGELFF. CDR3 DNA: TGTGCCAGCAAGCCCCGGGGCACCGGGGAGCTGTTTTTT.

This sequence joins TRBV9 and TRBJ1-1, with D perhaps matching TRBD1 (5 bases). Germline V gene data show CDR1 as SGDLS and CDR2 as YYNGEE. The CDR3 contains 16 residues. Trimming removed 0 bases at V and 0 bases at J, with 12 bases between. CDR3 DNA sequence: TGTGCCAGCAGCGTAGGGCAGGGCCGCGTGAACACTGAAGCTTTCTTT. This encodes CASSVGQGRVNTEAFF.

V and J are TRBV5-1 and TRBJ2-3; D uncertain. CDR1 and CDR2 from the germline V gene are SGHRS and YFSETQ. Trimming cost V 2 bases and J 0 bases, with 10 bases left between them. The CDR3 loop spans 15 amino acids. CDR3 DNA: TGCGCCAGCAGCTTCACCCGAGCTAGCACAGATACGCAGTATTTT. Translated, it gives CASSFTRASTDTQYF.

V usage is TRBV7-9 and J usage is TRBJ2-1; D could derive from TRBD1 or TRBD2 (5 bases each). CDR1 is SEHNR, CDR2 FQNEAQ, per germline (reference sequence). V was clipped by 5 bases and J by 0 bases, with 14 bases between them. This CDR3 spans 16 amino acids. DNA of the CDR3: TGTGCCAGCAGCCCCCAAACGAGGGGCTCCTACAATGAGCAGTTCTTC. Its protein product is CASSPQTRGSYNEQFF.

The rearrangement joins TRBV28 to TRBJ2-2; D remains unclear. This CDR3 comprises 12 residues. Germline V gene sequence: CDR1 MDHEN, CDR2 SYDVKM. V shed 7 bases and J shed 2 bases, with 5 bases lying between them. The CDR3 DNA follows: TGTGCCAGCACCGTAAACACCGGGGAGCTGTTTTTT. The encoded protein is CASTVNTGELFF.

The gene calls are TRBV19 and TRBJ2-7; D is ambiguous. This CDR3 is built from 13 residues. The germline V gene has CDR1 LNHDA and CDR2 SQIVND (reference sequence). With 5 bases removed from V and 4 bases from J, the gap between germline ends came to 12 bases. The CDR3 nucleotides are TGTGCCAGTAGTCGTCTCCCATGGTACGAGCAGTACTTC. This sequence encodes CASSRLPWYEQYF. The complete variable domain, with remaining parts taken from reference TRBV19 and TRBJ2-7, reads DGGITQSPKYLFRKEGQNVTLSCEQNLNHDAMYWYRQDPGQGLRLIYYSQIVNDFQKGDIAEGYSVSREKKESFPLTVTSAQKNPTAFYLCASSRLPWYEQYFGPGTRLTVT.

The J gene is TRBJ2-5, the V gene TRBV7-2; D is tentatively TRBD1 or TRBD2 (6 bases each). The CDR3 is 14 residues long. Trimming left V 5 bases short and J 4 bases short, with 14 bases between. Germline CDR1 is SGHTA and CDR2 is FQGNSA. The CDR3 protein is CASSPSGAAETQYF. CDR3 nucleotide sequence: TGTGCCAGCAGCCCCTCGGGGGCAGCAGAGACCCAGTACTTC.

V and J are TRBV7-2 and TRBJ2-1, with a possible D match to TRBD2 (6 bases). Germline assignment: CDR1 SGHTA and CDR2 FQGNSA. Trimming cost V 5 bases and J 0 bases, with 11 bases left between them. This CDR3 comprises 15 residues. CDR3 nucleotides: TGTGCCAGCAGCGCGGGGTCGAGCTCCTACAATGAGCAGTTCTTC. Translation: CASSAGSSSYNEQFF.

Worth noting for this clone: Other DNA sequences in the sample encode the same CDR3. V and J are TRBV19 and TRBJ2-2, with a weak D call TRBD1 (6 bases). This CDR3 has 15 residues. Germline V gives CDR1 LNHDA, CDR2 SQIVND (reference sequence). Deletions cut 5 bases from V and 2 bases from J, with 12 bases between. The CDR3 nucleotides read TGTGCCAGTAGTTACAGGGTCGCAAACACCGGGGAGCTGTTTTTT. It yields the protein CASSYRVANTGELFF.